Below, one TCR beta chain is given with its context. Its specificity is unknown. The data stem from a study of T cells after yellow fever vaccination. A process of 5'RACE template switching, which added a universal primer site and UMIs, was used to make TCR cDNA. TCRdb re-called the 5' RACE reads through MiXCR, storing one row per CDR3 protein. The sample includes hundreds of thousands of distinct CDR3 sequences, roughly 14% of them seen just once. Study-wide results and limits: Reappearance after the booster was observed for most primary-vaccination clones (about 95% CD4, around 90% CD8). Peak timing came faster in the weaker secondary response, day 5 versus 15.

This CDR3 comprises 13 residues. Trimming cost V 1 base and J 9 bases, with 13 bases left between them. The germline V gene encodes CDR1 SGHTA and CDR2 FQGNSA. The rearrangement links TRBV7-2 to TRBJ2-7; TRBD1 or TRBD2 may be the D gene (5 bases each). This TCR came from a man aged 25 to 40 who received the YFV17D yellow fever vaccine. Sequenced material: PBMCs, taken on the day of the yellow fever booster vaccination. CDR3 protein: CASSLGGSMGQYF. The CDR3 DNA reads as TGTGCCAGCAGCTTAGGGGGGAGCATGGGGCAGTACTTC.